This T cell receptor beta chain was documented in a study of T cell repertoires in cytomegalovirus infection. The CDR3 extends over 17 amino acids. Germline CDR1 and CDR2: MNHNY and SVGAGI (reference sequence). V was clipped by 0 bases and J by 5 bases, with 16 bases between them. Note on this clonotype: Its cognate antigen is unknown.

TCRdb re-derived calls from the reads in MiXCR, one entry per CDR3 protein. The sample holds 650,000 to 900,000 distinct CDR3 sequences; approximately 29% are singletons and the top ten take over 10%. The V call is TRBV6-6, the J call TRBJ1-4, with D perhaps TRBD1 (5 bases). Sample: cultured CD8+ T cells from PBMCs, taken from culture after CMV antigen stimulation. The origin of this receptor is a human donor in good health (CMV status not recorded). Some clones in this sample may be carry-over from other donors' samples. This CDR3 reads CASSYSDSGDLNEKLFF. CDR3 bases: TGTGCCAGCAGTTACTCGGATTCGGGGGACTTAAATGAAAAACTGTTTTTT.